The 7 T cell receptor beta chains given below trace back to one sample, sequenced in a study of blood T cell repertoires in COVID-19. The method was immunoSEQ multiplex PCR; TCRdb's version includes in-frame clones alone and lacks a portion of them. The top ten hold approximately 6.8% of the sample, which has 60,000 to 80,000 clones, 70% to 90% seen once. Sequenced sample: peripheral blood. The receptors originated from a woman between 65 and 79 years old with acute or convalescent COVID-19.

This chain joins TRBV28 and TRBJ1-5, with a tentative D call TRBD1 (5 bases). V was trimmed by 5 bases and J by 6 bases, leaving 11 bases between them. Germline assignment: CDR1 MDHEN and CDR2 SYDVKM. The CDR3 is made up of 13 amino acids. This chain's CDR3 is CASSGGAPQPQHF. CDR3 nucleotides: TGTGCCAGCAGTGGAGGGGCCCCTCAGCCCCAGCATTTT.

V is TRBV5-4 and J is TRBJ1-3; D is uncertain. CDR1 SGHNT and CDR2 YYREEE come from the germline V gene (reference sequence). The CDR3 has 15 residues. With 3 bases removed from V and 0 bases from J, the gap between germline ends came to 10 bases. In nucleotides, the CDR3 is TGTGCCAGCAGCTCCTTTGACATCTCTGGAAACACCATATATTTT. It translates to CASSSFDISGNTIYF.

The CDR3 protein is CASFGTGEEKLFF. The CDR3 DNA sequence: TGTGCCAGCTTCGGGACAGGGGAAGAAAAACTGTTTTTT. The chain joins TRBV28 to TRBJ1-4; 10 bases match TRBD1. With 8 bases clipped from V and 8 bases from J, the junction kept 5 bases outside the gene matches. CDR1 is MDHEN and CDR2 is SYDVKM in the germline V gene. The length of the CDR3 is 13 residues.

The chain carries TRBV11-3 and TRBJ2-2; D might be TRBD2 (5 bases). The CDR3 is made up of 14 amino acids. CDR1 is SGHNT and CDR2 is YENEEA in the germline V gene. Trimming took off 1 base at V and 5 bases at J, with 8 bases between the two ends. The CDR3 region is CASSLGGSTGELFF. CDR3 sequence (DNA): TGTGCCAGCAGCTTAGGAGGGAGTACCGGGGAGCTGTTTTTT.

The V gene is TRBV11-3, the J gene TRBJ2-4; the match to TRBD1 covers 9 bases. Germline loops: CDR1 SGHNT, CDR2 YENEEA. V was clipped by 4 bases and J by 0 bases; unmatched bases: 4. This CDR3 is 16 amino acids long. The CDR3 loop is CASSSGQGKAKNIQYF. For the CDR3, the DNA is TGTGCCAGCAGCTCCGGACAGGGGAAAGCCAAAAACATTCAGTACTTC.

This clone was recorded a few times. The V gene is TRBV3-1 (or the pseudogene TRBV3-2), the J gene TRBJ2-2; D is undetermined. The CDR3 is 17 amino acids. V lost 1 base to trimming and J lost 1 base, with 13 bases between them. Germline V CDR1 and CDR2: LGHDT, YNNKEL (reference sequence). CDR3 sequence reads: CASSQVLGQENTGELFF. CDR3 nucleotides: TGTGCCAGCAGCCAAGTCCTCGGTCAGGAGAACACCGGGGAGCTGTTTTTT.

V usage is TRBV7-6 and J usage is TRBJ2-1; maybe TRBD2 (6 bases). V lost 5 bases to trimming and J lost 4 bases, with 15 bases between them. The CDR3 has 15 residues. The germline CDR1 and CDR2 sequences are SGHVS and FNYEAQ. The CDR3 here is CASSPNVAVYNEQFF. The CDR3 bases are TGTGCCAGCAGCCCCAATGTAGCGGTATACAATGAGCAGTTCTTC.